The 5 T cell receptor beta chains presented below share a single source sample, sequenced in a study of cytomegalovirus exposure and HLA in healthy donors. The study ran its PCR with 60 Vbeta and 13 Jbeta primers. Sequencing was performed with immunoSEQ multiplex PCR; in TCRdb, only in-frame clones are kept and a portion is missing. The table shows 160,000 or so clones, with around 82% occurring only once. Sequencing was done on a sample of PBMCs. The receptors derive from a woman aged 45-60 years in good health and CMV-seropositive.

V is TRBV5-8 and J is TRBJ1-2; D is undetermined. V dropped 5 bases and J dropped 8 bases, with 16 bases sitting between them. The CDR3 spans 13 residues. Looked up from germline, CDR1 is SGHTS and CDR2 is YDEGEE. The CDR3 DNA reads TGTGCCAGCAGTTACGCCGGCGGGGTGGGCTACACCTTC. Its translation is CASSYAGGVGYTF. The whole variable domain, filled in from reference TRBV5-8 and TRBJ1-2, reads EAGVTQSPTHLIKTRGQQATLRCSPISGHTSVYWYQQALGLGLQFLLWYDEGEERNRGNFPPRFSGRQFPNYSSELNVNALELEDSALYLCASSYAGGVGYTFGSGTRLTVV.

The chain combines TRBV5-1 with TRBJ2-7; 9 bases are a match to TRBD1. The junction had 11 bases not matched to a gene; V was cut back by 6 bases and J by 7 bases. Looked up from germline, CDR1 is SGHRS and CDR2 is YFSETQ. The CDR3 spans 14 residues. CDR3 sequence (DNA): TGCGCCAGCAAACTCCGGGACAGGGTAGGGGAGCAGTACTTC. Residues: CASKLRDRVGEQYF.

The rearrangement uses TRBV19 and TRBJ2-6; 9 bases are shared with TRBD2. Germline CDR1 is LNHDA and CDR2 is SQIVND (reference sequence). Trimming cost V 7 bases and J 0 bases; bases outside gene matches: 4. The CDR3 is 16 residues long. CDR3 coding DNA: TGTGCCAGTACCGCGGGGGGGGTCTCTGGGGCCAACGTCCTGACTTTC. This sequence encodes CASTAGGVSGANVLTF.

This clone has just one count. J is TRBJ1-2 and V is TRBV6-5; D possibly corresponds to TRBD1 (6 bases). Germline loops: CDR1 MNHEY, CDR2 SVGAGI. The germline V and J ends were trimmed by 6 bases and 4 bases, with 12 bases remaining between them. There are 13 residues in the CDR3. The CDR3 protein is CASSQVGAYGYTF. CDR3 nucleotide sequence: TGTGCCAGCAGCCAAGTGGGGGCCTATGGCTACACCTTC.

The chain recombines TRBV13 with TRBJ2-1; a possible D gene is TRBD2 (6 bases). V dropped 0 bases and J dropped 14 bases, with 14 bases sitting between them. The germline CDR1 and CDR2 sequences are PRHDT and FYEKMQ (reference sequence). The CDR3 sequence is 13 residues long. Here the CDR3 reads CASSLGSTRREFF. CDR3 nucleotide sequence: TGTGCCAGCAGCTTAGGGTCGACTAGGAGGGAGTTCTTC.